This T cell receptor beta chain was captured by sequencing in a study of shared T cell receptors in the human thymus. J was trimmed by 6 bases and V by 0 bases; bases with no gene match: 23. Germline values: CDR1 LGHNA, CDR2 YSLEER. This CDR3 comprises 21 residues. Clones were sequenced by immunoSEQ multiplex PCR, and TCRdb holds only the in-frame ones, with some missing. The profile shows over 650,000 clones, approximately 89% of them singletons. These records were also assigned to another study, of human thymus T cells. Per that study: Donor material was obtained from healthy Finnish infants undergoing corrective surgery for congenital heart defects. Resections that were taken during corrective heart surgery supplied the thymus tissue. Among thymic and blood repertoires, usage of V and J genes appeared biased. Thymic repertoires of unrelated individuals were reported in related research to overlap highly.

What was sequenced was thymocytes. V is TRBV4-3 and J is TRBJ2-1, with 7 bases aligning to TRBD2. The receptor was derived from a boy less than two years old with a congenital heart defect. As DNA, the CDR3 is TGCGCCAGCAGCCAAGACCGGGACTGGCTAGCGGTGGTCTCGGGGCCCAATGAGCAGTTCTTC. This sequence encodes CASSQDRDWLAVVSGPNEQFF.